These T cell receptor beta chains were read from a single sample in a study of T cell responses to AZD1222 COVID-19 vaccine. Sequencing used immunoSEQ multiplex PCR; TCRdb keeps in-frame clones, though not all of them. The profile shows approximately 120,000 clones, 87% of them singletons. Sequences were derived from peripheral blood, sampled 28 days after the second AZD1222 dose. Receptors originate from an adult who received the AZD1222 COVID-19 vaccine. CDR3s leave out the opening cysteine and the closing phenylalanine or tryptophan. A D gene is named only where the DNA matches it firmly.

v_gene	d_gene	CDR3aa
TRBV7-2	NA	ASSLVSRGGETQY
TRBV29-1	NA	SVFLDRNSGANVLT
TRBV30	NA	ASDSVGYGYT
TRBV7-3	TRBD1	ASSKTGGAGGETQY
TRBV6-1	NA	ASSDYGDTEAF
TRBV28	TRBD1	ASRETGTDQAF
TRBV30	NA	AWILTDSPRYGYT
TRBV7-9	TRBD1	ASSTGQGETGELF
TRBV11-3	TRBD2	ASSPGTSGRKETQY
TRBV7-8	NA	ASSSKVVGELF
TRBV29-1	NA	SVASGMGTEAF
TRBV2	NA	ASSDSDETQY
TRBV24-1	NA	ATSDAGDTEAF
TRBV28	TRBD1	ASSPRQGRGQETQY
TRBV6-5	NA	ASSQTGSGNEQF
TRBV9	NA	ASSVESGGYSSTDTQY
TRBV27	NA	ASTQLTSGGRDGGEQY
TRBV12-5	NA	ASGLGWPEAF
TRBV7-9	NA	ASSLREKTIY
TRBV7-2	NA	ASSLLNPRAGELF
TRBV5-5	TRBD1	ASSLVGQGSDEQF
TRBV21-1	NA	ASSKPERYGYT
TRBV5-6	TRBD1	ASSLGHDRDLSGNTIY
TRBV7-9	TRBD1	ASSLALTGQGFYEQY
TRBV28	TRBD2	ASSSPLGLAGAHEQF
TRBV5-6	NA	ASSFGGSNEKLF
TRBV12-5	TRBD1	ASGLWDRAPNEQF
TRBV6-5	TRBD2	ASSKLAGAYEQY
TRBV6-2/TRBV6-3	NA	ASSPGTIGYT
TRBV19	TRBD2	ASRMGPGRDKEQF